This entry features one TCR beta chain sequence. TCR beta cDNA was reverse-transcribed from 500 ng of total RNA. The reaction used a constant-region primer and ProtoScript II reverse transcriptase. Researchers made the TCR beta libraries by running three nested multiplex PCR rounds with slightly modified ARM-PCR. TCRdb reprocessed the multiplex PCR reads with MiXCR, giving one entry per CDR3 protein. The repertoire holds around 70,000 distinct CDR3 sequences, with 55% to 75% as singletons. RNA and DNA were co-extracted from approximately 20-30 mg of unsorted bulk tissue. The data originate from a study of tumor-infiltrating lymphocytes in primary liver carcinoma. Overall study context: The study reported T1-T3 N0M0 tumors spanning 4.2 to 10 cm.

The clonotype originates from a man aged 35 to 55 with primary liver carcinoma and hepatitis B virus infection. Sequencing input: liver tumor tissue from sampling region 4. Described subset: tumor region T4, right-lateral pole.

The CDR3, as DNA: TGCAGCATTAGCGGGAGTGGTTACGAGCAGTACTTC. Amino acids: CSISGSGYEQYF. The rearrangement joins TRBV29-1 to TRBJ2-7; 9 bases fit TRBD2. The germline V gene encodes CDR1 SQVTM and CDR2 ANQGSEA. J lost 4 bases, V lost 8 bases, and 6 bases had no gene match. The CDR3 consists of 12 residues.